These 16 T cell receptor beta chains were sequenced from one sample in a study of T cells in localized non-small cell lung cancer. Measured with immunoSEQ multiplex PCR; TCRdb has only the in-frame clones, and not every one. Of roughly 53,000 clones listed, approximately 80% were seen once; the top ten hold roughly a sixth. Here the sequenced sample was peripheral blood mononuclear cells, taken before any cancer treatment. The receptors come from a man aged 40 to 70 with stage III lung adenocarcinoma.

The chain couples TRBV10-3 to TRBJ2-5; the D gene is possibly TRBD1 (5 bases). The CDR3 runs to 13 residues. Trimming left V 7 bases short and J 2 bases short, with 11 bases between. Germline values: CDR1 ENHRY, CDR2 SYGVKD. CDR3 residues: CAIKDSLQETQYF. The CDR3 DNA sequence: TGTGCCATCAAAGACAGCCTTCAAGAGACCCAGTACTTC.

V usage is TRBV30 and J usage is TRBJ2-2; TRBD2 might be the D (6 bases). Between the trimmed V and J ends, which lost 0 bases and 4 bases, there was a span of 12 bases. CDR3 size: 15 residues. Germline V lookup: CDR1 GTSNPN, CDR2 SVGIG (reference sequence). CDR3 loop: CAWSVFAGSTGELFF. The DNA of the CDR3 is TGTGCCTGGAGTGTATTTGCGGGAAGCACCGGGGAGCTGTTTTTT.

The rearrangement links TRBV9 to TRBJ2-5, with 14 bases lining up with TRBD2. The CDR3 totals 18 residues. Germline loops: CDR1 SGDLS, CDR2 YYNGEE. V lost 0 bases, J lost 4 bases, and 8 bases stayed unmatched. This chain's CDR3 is CASSVDPLGTSGRETQYF. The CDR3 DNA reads TGTGCCAGCAGCGTAGATCCCCTAGGGACTAGCGGGAGAGAGACCCAGTACTTC.

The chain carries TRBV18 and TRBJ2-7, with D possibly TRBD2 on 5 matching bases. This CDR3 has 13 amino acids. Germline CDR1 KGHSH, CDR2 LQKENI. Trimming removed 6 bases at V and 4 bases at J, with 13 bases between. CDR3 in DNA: TGTGCCAGCTCCCCCCTCGGGGTGTACGAGCAGTACTTC. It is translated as CASSPLGVYEQYF.

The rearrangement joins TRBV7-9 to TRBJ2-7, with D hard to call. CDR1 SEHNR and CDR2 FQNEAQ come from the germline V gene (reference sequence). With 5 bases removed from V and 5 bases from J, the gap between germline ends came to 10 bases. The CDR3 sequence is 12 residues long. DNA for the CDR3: TGTGCCAGCAGCCAGGTTAGTCACGAGCAGTACTTC. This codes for CASSQVSHEQYF.

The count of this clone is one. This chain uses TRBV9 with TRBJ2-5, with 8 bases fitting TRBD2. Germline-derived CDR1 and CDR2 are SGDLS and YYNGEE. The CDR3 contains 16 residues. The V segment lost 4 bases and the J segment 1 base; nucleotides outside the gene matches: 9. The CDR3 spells CASSPRAGGPQETQYF. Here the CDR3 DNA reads TGTGCCAGCAGCCCCAGGGCGGGGGGCCCCCAAGAGACCCAGTACTTC.

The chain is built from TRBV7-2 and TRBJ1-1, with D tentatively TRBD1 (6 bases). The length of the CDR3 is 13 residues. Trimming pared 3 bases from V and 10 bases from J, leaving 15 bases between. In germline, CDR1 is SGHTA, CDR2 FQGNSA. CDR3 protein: CASSFLQGEVAFF. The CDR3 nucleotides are TGTGCCAGCAGCTTCCTACAGGGCGAGGTAGCTTTCTTT.

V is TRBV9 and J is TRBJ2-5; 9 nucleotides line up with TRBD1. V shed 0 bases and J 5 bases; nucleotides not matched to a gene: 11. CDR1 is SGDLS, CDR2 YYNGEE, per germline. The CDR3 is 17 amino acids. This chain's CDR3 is CASSVGAQTGGWETQYF. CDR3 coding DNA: TGTGCCAGCAGCGTAGGGGCACAGACAGGGGGTTGGGAGACCCAGTACTTC. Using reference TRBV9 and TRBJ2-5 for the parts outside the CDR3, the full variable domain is DSGVTQTPKHLITATGQRVTLRCSPRSGDLSVYWYQQSLDQGLQFLIQYYNGEERAKGNILERFSAQQFPDLHSELNLSSLELGDSALYFCASSVGAQTGGWETQYFGPGTRLLVL.

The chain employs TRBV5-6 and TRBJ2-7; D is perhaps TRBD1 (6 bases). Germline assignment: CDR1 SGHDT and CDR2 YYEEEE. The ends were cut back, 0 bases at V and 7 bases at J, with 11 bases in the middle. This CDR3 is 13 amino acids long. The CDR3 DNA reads TGTGCCAGCAGCTTGGGCACAGGGTATGAGCAGTACTTC. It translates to CASSLGTGYEQYF.

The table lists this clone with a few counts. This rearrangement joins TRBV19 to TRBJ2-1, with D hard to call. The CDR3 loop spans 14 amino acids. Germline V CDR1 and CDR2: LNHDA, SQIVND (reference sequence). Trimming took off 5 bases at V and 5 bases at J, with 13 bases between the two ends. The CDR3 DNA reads TGTGCCAGTAGTCCGACTTGGCAGAACAATGAGCAGTTCTTC. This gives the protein CASSPTWQNNEQFF.

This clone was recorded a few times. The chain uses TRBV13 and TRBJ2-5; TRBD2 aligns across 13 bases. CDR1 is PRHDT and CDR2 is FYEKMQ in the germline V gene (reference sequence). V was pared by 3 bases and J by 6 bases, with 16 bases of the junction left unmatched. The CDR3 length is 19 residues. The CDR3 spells CASSLKQGRLAGGSQTQYF. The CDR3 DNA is TGTGCCAGCAGCTTGAAACAGGGAAGACTAGCGGGGGGTTCGCAGACCCAGTACTTC. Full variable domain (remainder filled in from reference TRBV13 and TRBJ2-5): AAGVIQSPRHLIKEKRETATLKCYPIPRHDTVYWYQQGPGQDPQFLISFYEKMQSDKGSIPDRFSAQQFSDYHSELNMSSLELGDSALYFCASSLKQGRLAGGSQTQYFGPGTRLLVL.

CDR3 in amino acids: CASRQGEGFGETQYF. CDR3 coding DNA: TGTGCCAGTAGGCAAGGTGAGGGGTTCGGCGAGACCCAGTACTTC. The V gene is TRBV19, the J gene TRBJ2-5; TRBD1 or TRBD2 may be the D gene (5 bases each). The V and J ends lost 6 bases and 5 bases respectively, with 19 bases between them. Germline CDR1 and CDR2: LNHDA and SQIVND (reference sequence). The CDR3 contains 15 residues.

CDR3 DNA sequence: TGTGCCAGTAGGCCCTCGGGGGGACAAAAAAACATTCAGTACTTC. This gives the protein CASRPSGGQKNIQYF. The chain joins TRBV19 to TRBJ2-4; the D gene is possibly TRBD2 (7 bases). Germline V gene lookup returns CDR1 LNHDA and CDR2 SQIVND (reference sequence). The V and J ends lost 6 bases and 4 bases respectively, with 16 bases between them. The CDR3 sequence is 15 residues long.

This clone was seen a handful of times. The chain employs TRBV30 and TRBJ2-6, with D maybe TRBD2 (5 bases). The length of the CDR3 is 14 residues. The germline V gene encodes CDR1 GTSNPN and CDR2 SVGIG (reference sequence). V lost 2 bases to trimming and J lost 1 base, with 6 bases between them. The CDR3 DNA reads TGTGCCTGGAGTTCGGGGTCTGGGGCCAACGTCCTGACTTTC. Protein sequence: CAWSSGSGANVLTF.

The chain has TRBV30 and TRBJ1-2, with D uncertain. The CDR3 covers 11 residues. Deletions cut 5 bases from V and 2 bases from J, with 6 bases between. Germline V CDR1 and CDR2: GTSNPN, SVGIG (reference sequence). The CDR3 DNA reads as TGTGCCTGGGGGGAAAACTATGGCTACACCTTC. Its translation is CAWGENYGYTF. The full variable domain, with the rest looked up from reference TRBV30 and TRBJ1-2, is SQTIHQWPATLVQPVGSPLSLECTVEGTSNPNLYWYRQAAGRGLQLLFYSVGIGQISSEVPQNLSASRPQDRQFILSSKKLLLSDSGFYLCAWGENYGYTFGSGTRLTVV.

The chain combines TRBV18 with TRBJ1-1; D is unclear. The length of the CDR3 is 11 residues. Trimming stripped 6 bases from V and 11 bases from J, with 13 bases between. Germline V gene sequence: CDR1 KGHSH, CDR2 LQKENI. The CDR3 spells CASSDPPFAFF. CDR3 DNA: TGTGCCAGCTCTGATCCTCCGTTTGCTTTCTTT. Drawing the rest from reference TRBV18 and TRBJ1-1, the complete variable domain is NAGVMQNPRHLVRRRGQEARLRCSPMKGHSHVYWYRQLPEEGLKFMVYLQKENIIDESGMPKERFSAEFPKEGPSILRIQQVVRGDSAAYFCASSDPPFAFFGQGTRLTVV.